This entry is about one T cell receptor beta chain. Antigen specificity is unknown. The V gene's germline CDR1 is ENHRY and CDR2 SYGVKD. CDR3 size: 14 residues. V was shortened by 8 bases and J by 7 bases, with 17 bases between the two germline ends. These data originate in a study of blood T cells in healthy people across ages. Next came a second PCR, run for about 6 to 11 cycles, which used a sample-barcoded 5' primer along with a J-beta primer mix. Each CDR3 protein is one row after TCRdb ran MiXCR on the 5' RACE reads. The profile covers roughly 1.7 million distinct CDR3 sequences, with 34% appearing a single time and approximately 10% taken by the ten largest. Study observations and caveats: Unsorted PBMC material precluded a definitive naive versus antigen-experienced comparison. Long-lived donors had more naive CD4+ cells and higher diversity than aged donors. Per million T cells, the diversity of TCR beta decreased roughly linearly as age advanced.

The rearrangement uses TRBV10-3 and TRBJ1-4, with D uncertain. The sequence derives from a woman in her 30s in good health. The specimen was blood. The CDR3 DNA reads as TGTGCCATCGGTGTGACGGGGATGGGTGAAAAACTGTTTTTT. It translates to CAIGVTGMGEKLFF.